This is a list of T cell receptor beta chains from one sample in a study of identical twins. TCRdb reprocessed the 5' RACE reads via MiXCR and lists one record per CDR3 protein. The sample yields about 280,000 distinct CDR3 sequences, 8% to 9% seen once. This same sample was also taken into another study, of yellow fever vaccine responses in identical twins.

The specimen sequenced was memory (CD45RO+) T cells sorted from blood. These receptor sequences come from a young woman in good health. Each CDR3 is given with its conserved first and last residue. A D gene is named only where the DNA matches it firmly. Clone size is shown for a subset of rows, as once, few, many or a class of expanded clone.

clone_size	v_call	j_call	d_call	cdr3_aa	cdr3_nt
-	TRBV5-1	TRBJ2-2	TRBD2	CASSFLAGGTGELFF	TGCGCCAGCAGCTTTCTTGCGGGAGGGACCGGGGAGCTGTTTTTT
few	TRBV11-3	TRBJ2-3	TRBD1	CASSHRDRGDTQYF	TGTGCCAGCAGCCATCGGGACAGGGGGGATACGCAGTATTTT
few	TRBV10-3	TRBJ2-1	-	CAISDVSWGEQFF	TGTGCCATCAGTGACGTCAGTTGGGGTGAGCAGTTCTTC
-	TRBV20-1	TRBJ2-5	-	CSARRHVETQYF	TGCAGTGCTAGGCGGCACGTTGAGACCCAGTACTTC
-	TRBV3-1	TRBJ2-5	TRBD2	CASSHDHSGEDQETQYF	TGTGCCAGCAGCCATGACCATAGCGGGGAAGATCAAGAGACCCAGTACTTC
-	TRBV19	TRBJ1-4	-	CASRYVGRTNEKLFF	TGTGCCAGTCGGTATGTTGGTCGGACGAATGAAAAACTGTTTTTT
many	TRBV29-1	TRBJ2-7	TRBD1	CSVKDRGLAYEQYF	TGCAGCGTTAAGGACAGGGGGCTGGCCTACGAGCAGTACTTC
many	TRBV6-6	TRBJ2-1	-	CASRLLGGKDNEQFF	TGTGCCAGCAGGCTACTAGGAGGGAAGGACAATGAGCAGTTCTTC
-	TRBV20-1	TRBJ1-4	-	CSATGIGEKLFF	TGCAGTGCTACAGGGATTGGCGAAAAACTGTTTTTT
-	TRBV20-1	TRBJ2-2	TRBD2	CSARPSGGAGGELFF	TGCAGTGCTAGACCTAGCGGGGGGGCAGGCGGGGAGCTGTTTTTT